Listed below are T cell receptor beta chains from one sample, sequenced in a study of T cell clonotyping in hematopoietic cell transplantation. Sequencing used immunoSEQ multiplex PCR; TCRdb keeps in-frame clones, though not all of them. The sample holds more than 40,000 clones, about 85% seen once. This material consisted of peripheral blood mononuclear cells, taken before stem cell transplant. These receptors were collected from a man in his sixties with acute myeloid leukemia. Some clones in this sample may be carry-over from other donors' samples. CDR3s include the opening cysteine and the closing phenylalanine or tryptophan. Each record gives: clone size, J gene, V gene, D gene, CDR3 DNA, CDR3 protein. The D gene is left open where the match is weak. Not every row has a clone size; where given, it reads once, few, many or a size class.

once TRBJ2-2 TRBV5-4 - TGTGCCATCACCCAGGCGGAGTCGGAGCTGTTTTTT CAITQAESELFF
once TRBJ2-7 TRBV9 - TGTGCCAGCAGCGTAGTAGGGGGAAGGGAGCAGTACTTC CASSVVGGREQYF
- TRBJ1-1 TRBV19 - TGTGCCAGTAGTATCCGTCAGGGGAGGACTGAAGCTTTCTTT CASSIRQGRTEAFF
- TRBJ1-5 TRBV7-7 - TGTGCCAGCAGCTTAGACACCACCCAGCCCCAGCATTTT CASSLDTTQPQHF
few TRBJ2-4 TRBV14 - TGTGCCAGCAGCCAAGGATCACAGCGATACAAAAACATTCAGTACTTC CASSQGSQRYKNIQYF
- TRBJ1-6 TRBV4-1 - TGCGCCAGCAGCCAAGATCTTCCCGGGTCACCCCTCCACTTT CASSQDLPGSPLHF
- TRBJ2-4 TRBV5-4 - TGTGCCAGCAGCTTTGGGAACATTCAGTACTTC CASSFGNIQYF
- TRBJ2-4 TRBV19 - TGTGCCAGTAGCCGGGATCAAACTGCCAAAAACATTCAGTACTTC CASSRDQTAKNIQYF
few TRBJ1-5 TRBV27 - TGTGCCAGCAAAGAGTTGGGCACAGGCAATCAGCCCCAGCATTTT CASKELGTGNQPQHF
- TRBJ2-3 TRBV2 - TGTGCCAGCAGTCAAGACAGGATCGGCGGCCGGACGCAGTATTTT CASSQDRIGGRTQYF
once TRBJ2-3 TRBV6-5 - TGTGCCAGCAGTATCGGGTGGACAGATACGCAGTATTTT CASSIGWTDTQYF
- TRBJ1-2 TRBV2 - TGTGCCAGCAGTGGGGAGTACTATGGCTACACCTTC CASSGEYYGYTF
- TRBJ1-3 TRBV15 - TGTGCCACCAGGGTGTCTGGAAACACCATATATTTT CATRVSGNTIYF
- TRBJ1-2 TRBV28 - TGTGCCAGCAGTCAACAGGGCCCTAACTATGGCTACACCTTC CASSQQGPNYGYTF
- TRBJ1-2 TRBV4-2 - TGTGCCAGCAGCCAAGGCGGGAACTATGGCTACACCTTC CASSQGGNYGYTF
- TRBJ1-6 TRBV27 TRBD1 TGTGCCAGCAGTTTATACAGGGGGCCATCACCCCTCCACTTT CASSLYRGPSPLHF
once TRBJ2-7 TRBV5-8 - TGTGCCAGCAGCCGGGACCTTGGACCGGGCGAGCAGTACTTC CASSRDLGPGEQYF
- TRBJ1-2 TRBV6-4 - TGTGCCAGCAGTGCGGGACCCATGAACTATGGCTACACCTTC CASSAGPMNYGYTF
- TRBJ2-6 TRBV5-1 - TGCGCCAGCAGCTTGGGGTACTCTGGGGCCAACGTCCTGACTTTC CASSLGYSGANVLTF